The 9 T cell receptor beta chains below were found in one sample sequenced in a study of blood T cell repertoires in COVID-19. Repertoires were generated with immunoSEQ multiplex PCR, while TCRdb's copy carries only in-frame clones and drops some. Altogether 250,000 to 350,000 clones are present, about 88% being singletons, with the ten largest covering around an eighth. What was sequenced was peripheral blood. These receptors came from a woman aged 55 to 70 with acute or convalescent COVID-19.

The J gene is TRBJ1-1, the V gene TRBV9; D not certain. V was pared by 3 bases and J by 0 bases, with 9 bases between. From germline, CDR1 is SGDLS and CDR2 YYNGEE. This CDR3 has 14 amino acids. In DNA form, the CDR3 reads TGTGCCAGCAGCGGAGACACGGTGAACACTGAAGCTTTCTTT. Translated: CASSGDTVNTEAFF.

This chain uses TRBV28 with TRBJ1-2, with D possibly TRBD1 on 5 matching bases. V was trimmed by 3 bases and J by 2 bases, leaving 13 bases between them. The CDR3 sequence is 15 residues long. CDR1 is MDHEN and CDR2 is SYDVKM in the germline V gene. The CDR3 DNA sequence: TGTGCCAGCAGTTTGTCCGGACAAAGAAACTATGGCTACACCTTC. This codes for CASSLSGQRNYGYTF.

The CDR3: CAILGTGPYEQYF. CDR3 in DNA: TGTGCCATACTTGGGACAGGGCCTTACGAGCAGTACTTC. This rearrangement joins TRBV2 to TRBJ2-7; TRBD1 matches at 9 bases. V was clipped by 10 bases and J by 4 bases; unmatched bases: 8. CDR3 length equals 13 residues. In germline, CDR1 is SNHLY, CDR2 FYNNEI.

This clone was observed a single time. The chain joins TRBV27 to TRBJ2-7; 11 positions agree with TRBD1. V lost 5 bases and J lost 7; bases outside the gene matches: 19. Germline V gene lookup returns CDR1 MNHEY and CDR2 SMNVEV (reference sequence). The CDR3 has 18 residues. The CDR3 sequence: CASSPTLLTGTGGREQYF. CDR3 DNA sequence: TGTGCCAGCAGTCCGACGCTTCTTACCGGGACAGGGGGGAGGGAGCAGTACTTC.

This chain's CDR3 is CASSEGRHQPQHF. For the CDR3, the DNA is TGCGCCAGCAGTGAGGGGAGACATCAGCCCCAGCATTTT. The V call is TRBV10-2, the J call TRBJ1-5; D is unresolved. The CDR3 spans 13 residues. Trimming took off 2 bases at V and 5 bases at J, with 7 bases between the two ends. CDR1 is WSHSY, CDR2 SAAADI, per germline.

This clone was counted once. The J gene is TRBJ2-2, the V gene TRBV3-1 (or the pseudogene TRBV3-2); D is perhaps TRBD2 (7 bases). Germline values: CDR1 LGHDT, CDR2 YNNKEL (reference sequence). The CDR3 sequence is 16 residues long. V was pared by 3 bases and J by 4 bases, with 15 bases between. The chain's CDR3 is CASSQGAGGGTGELFF. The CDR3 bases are TGTGCCAGCAGCCAGGGGGCTGGGGGGGGCACCGGGGAGCTGTTTTTT.

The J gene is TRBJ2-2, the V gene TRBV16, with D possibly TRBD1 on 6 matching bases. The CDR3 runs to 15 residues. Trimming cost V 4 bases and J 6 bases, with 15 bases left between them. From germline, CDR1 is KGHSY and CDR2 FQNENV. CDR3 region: CASSPISGTSGELFF. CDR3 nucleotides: TGTGCCAGCAGCCCTATTAGTGGGACATCCGGGGAGCTGTTTTTT.

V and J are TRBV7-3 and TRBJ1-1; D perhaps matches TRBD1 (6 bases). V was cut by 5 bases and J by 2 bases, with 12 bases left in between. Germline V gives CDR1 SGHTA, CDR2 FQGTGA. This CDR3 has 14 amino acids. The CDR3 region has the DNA TGTGCCAGCAGCGCGACAGGTTTTAACACTGAAGCTTTCTTT. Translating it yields CASSATGFNTEAFF.

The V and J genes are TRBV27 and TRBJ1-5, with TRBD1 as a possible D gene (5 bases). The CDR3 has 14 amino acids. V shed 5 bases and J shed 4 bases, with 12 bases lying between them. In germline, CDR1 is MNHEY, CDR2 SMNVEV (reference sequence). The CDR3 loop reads CASSRGGDNQPQHF. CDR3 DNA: TGTGCCAGCAGTCGGGGGGGGGATAATCAGCCCCAGCATTTT.